The present T cell receptor (beta chain) was sequenced within a study of PD-1 blockade in mismatch repair-deficient tumors. Trimming pared 2 bases from V and 1 base from J, leaving 6 bases between. This CDR3 contains 13 residues. Per germline, CDR1 ENHRY and CDR2 SYGVKD. TCRdb's table, derived via immunoSEQ multiplex PCR, lists solely in-frame clones and lacks some. This table holds under 50,000 clones, over 80% found once. This sample comprised PBMCs, obtained around 38 weeks after starting pembrolizumab. This chain joins TRBV10-3 and TRBJ2-7, with D maybe TRBD1 (5 bases). The TCR originated in an adult with mismatch repair-deficient cancer. The CDR3 DNA reads as TGTGCCATCAGTGAGCAGGGATCCTACGAGCAGTACTTC. Its translation: CAISEQGSYEQYF.